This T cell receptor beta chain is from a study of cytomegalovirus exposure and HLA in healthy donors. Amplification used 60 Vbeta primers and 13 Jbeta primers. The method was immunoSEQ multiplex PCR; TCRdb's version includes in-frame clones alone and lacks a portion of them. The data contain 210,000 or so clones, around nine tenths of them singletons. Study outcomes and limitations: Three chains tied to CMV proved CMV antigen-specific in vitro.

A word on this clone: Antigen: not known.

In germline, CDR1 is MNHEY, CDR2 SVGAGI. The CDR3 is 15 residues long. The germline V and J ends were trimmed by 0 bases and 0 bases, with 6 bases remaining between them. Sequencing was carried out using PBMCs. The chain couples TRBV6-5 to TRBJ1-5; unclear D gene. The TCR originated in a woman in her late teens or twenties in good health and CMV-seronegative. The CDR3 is CASSYSQNSNQPQHF. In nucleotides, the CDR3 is TGTGCCAGCAGTTACTCACAGAATAGCAATCAGCCCCAGCATTTT.